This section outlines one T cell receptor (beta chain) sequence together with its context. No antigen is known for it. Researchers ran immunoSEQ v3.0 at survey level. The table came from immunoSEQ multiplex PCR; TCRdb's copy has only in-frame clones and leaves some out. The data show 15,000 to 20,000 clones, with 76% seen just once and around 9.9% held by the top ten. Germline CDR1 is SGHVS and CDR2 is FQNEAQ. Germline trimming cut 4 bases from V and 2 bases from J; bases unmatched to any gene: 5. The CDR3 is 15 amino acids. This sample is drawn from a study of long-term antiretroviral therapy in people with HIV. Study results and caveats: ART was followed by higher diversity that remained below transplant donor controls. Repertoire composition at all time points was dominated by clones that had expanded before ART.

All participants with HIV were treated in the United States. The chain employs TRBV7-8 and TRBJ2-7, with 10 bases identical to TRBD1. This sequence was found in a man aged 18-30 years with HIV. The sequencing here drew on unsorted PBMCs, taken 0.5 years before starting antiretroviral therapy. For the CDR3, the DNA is TGTGCCAGCAGCTCCCGGGACAGGGGAGCCTACGAGCAGTACTTC. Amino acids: CASSSRDRGAYEQYF.